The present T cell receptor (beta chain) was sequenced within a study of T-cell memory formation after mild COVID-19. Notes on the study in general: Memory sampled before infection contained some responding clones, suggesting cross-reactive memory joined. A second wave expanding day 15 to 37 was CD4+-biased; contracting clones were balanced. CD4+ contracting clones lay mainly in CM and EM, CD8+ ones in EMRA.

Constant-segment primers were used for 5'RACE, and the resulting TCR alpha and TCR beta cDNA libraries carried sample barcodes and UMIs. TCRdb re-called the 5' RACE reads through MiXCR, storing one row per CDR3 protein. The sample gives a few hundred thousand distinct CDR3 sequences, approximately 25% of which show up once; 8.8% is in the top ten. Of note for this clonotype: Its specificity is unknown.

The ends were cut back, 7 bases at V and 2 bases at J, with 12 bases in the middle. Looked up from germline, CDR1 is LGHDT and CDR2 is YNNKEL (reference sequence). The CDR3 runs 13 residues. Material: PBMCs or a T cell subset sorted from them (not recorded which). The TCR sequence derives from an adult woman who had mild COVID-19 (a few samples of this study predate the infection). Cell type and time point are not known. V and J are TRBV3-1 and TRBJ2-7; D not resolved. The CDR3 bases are TGTGCCAGCACCTCGGCGGCCCCCTACGAGCAGTACTTC. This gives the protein CASTSAAPYEQYF.